What follows are 4 T cell receptor beta chains derived from one specimen sequenced in a study of control samples from healthy donors and cancer patients. This table comes from immunoSEQ multiplex PCR, and its TCRdb copy is limited to in-frame clones, with some not included. The table has about 52,000 clones, 85% to 95% seen once; the top ten hold 2.4%. Sequenced sample: blood. These receptors came from a man younger than 45 in good health.

In its sample, this clone was seen once. This chain's CDR3 is CASSDVGARGTGELFF. The DNA of the CDR3 is TGTGCCAGCAGTGATGTGGGGGCTCGAGGCACCGGGGAGCTGTTTTTT. V and J are TRBV2 and TRBJ2-2; TRBD1 is a possible D gene (6 bases). Trimming shortened V by 3 bases and J by 4 bases, and 15 bases separated the two germline ends. The CDR3 runs 16 residues. The germline V gene encodes CDR1 SNHLY and CDR2 FYNNEI.

The sample holds one count of this clone. This CDR3 is CSVEGTSGRINEQFF. DNA for the CDR3: TGCAGCGTTGAAGGGACTAGCGGGAGGATAAATGAGCAGTTCTTC. The chain links TRBV29-1 to TRBJ2-1; TRBD2 agrees at 14 bases. CDR3 length equals 15 residues. The germline gives CDR1 SQVTM, CDR2 ANQGSEA. V gave up 1 base and J gave up 7 bases; unmatched junction bases: 3.

This rearrangement joins TRBV9 to TRBJ2-1; 13 nucleotides align to TRBD2. Germline V gene sequence: CDR1 SGDLS, CDR2 YYNGEE. This CDR3 spans 16 amino acids. With 4 bases clipped from V and 3 bases from J, the junction kept 4 bases outside the gene matches. The CDR3 DNA reads TGTGCCAGCAGCCTAGGACTAGCGGGAGTCTACAATGAGCAGTTCTTC. Protein sequence: CASSLGLAGVYNEQFF.

The gene calls are TRBV15 and TRBJ1-1; no definite D call. The germline V gene encodes CDR1 LNHNV and CDR2 YYDKDF (reference sequence). The CDR3 length is 14 residues. V lost 2 bases and J lost 5, with 12 bases in between. The CDR3 reads CATSRLRVDTEAFF. The CDR3 coding sequence is TGTGCCACCAGCAGACTCCGGGTGGATACTGAAGCTTTCTTT.